Presented here are 7 T cell receptor beta chains from one specimen sequenced in a study of CD8+CD57+ T cells in acquired aplastic anemia. According to the study, genomic DNA was the template for TCR beta VDJ and CDR3 profiling. MiXCR, run by TCRdb on the reads, gives a single entry per CDR3 protein. Of around 150,000 distinct CDR3 sequences in the sample, 71% were seen once. The authors sequenced patients whose flow cytometry had shown CD8+CD57+ cell expansion. The specimen was sorted CD4+, CD8+, or CD8+CD57+ T cells (not recorded which) from PBMCs. Source of these receptors: a human donor with aplastic anemia.

V is TRBV10-3 and J is TRBJ1-2, with TRBD1 matching over 8 bases. Germline assignment: CDR1 ENHRY and CDR2 SYGVKD. V was clipped by 10 bases and J by 8 bases; unmatched bases: 3. CDR3 length equals 10 residues. The CDR3 coding sequence is TGTGCCACCTCAGGGGGCGGCTACACCTTC. This gives the protein CATSGGGYTF.

With respect to this clonotype: Its ends do not fully match the called genes, so a read error is possible. This chain uses TRBV7-2 with TRBJ1-1; D remains ambiguous. Per germline, CDR1 SGHTA and CDR2 FQGNSA. This CDR3 region has 15 residues. The CDR3 DNA sequence: TGTGCCAGCAGCTTAGCGCGGGGTCGAAACACTGAAGCTGTCTTT. Protein product: CASSLARGRNTEAVF.

The CDR3 coding sequence is TGCGCCAGCAGCTTCGAAAGGGTCGACGAGCAGTACTTC. This encodes CASSFERVDEQYF. The chain is built from TRBV5-1 and TRBJ2-7; D unresolved. Germline CDR1 is SGHRS and CDR2 is YFSETQ. The V end lost 2 bases, the J end lost 5 bases, and 11 bases lay between the germline ends. This CDR3 is 13 amino acids long.

With regard to this clonotype: At one boundary the junction diverges from the germline segment, which might be a read error. This CDR3 is CASSIQGLDVPRHF. The CDR3 bases are TGTGCCAGCAGCATACAGGGGCTCGATGTGCCCCGGCATTTT. The chain carries TRBV7-3 and TRBJ1-5; TRBD1 aligns across 7 bases. The CDR3 length is 14 residues. Germline V CDR1 and CDR2: SGHTA, FQGTGA.

The genes are TRBV15 and TRBJ1-3; no clear D gene. V gave up 0 bases and J gave up 7 bases, with 10 bases separating them. CDR3 length: 14 residues. Germline V gene sequence: CDR1 LNHNV, CDR2 YYDKDF (reference sequence). CDR3 residues: CATSRDTTRNTIYF. In nucleotides, the CDR3 is TGTGCCACCAGCAGAGATACAACCCGGAACACCATATATTTT.

This clonotype was seen at least ten times. The chain uses TRBV24-1 and TRBJ2-2, with D possibly TRBD1 on 5 matching bases. Germline CDR1 and CDR2: KGHDR and SFDVKD. This CDR3 contains 17 residues. Between the trimmed V and J ends, which lost 4 bases and 8 bases, there was a span of 22 bases. This chain's CDR3 is CATSDGRAGPVLGELFF. The CDR3 region has the DNA TGTGCCACCAGTGACGGCAGGGCAGGTCCGGTTCTTGGGGAGCTGTTTTTT.

This chain links TRBV20-1 with TRBJ1-5; D possibly corresponds to TRBD1 (5 bases). The CDR3 has 15 residues. Germline V gene lookup returns CDR1 DFQATT and CDR2 SNEGSKA (reference sequence). Trimming cost V 0 bases and J 3 bases, with 12 bases left between them. Here the CDR3 DNA reads TGCAGTGCTAGAGAAGCAGGGTGGACCAATCAGCCCCAGCATTTT. Its protein product is CSAREAGWTNQPQHF.